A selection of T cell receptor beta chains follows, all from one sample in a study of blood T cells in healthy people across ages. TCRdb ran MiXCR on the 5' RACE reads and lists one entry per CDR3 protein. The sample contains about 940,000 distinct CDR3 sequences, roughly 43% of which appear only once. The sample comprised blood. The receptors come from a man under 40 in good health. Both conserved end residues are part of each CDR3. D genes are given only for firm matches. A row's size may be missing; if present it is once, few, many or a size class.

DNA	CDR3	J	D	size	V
TGTGCCAGCAGCTTGGTGAACTCGGTCTACGAGCAGTACTTC	CASSLVNSVYEQYF	TRBJ2-7	.	.	TRBV5-6
TGTGCCAGCAGTTTAGGACAGGGTTGTGGCTACACCTTC	CASSLGQGCGYTF	TRBJ1-2	TRBD1	.	TRBV27
TGCGCCAGCAGCCAAGATGGGCTAGCGGCGTCAATCCACGAGCAGTACTTC	CASSQDGLAASIHEQYF	TRBJ2-7	TRBD2	.	TRBV4-1
TGTGCCAGCAGCTTAGACACAGGGATCAATGAAAAACTGTTTTTT	CASSLDTGINEKLFF	TRBJ1-4	.	few	TRBV11-2
TGTGCCAGCAGCCCGAGGACAGGGGGCGGGAATGAGCAGTTCTTC	CASSPRTGGGNEQFF	TRBJ2-1	TRBD1	few	TRBV5-6
TGTGCCAGCAGCCAAAATGGGGGGGGCATCTACAATGAGCAGTTCTTC	CASSQNGGGIYNEQFF	TRBJ2-1	.	few	TRBV3-1
TGCAGTACTAGACGGAGTTACAGCAATCAGCCCCAGCATTTT	CSTRRSYSNQPQHF	TRBJ1-5	.	.	TRBV20-1
TGTGCCAGCAGTGGGGACAGGGGCACAGATACGCAGTATTTT	CASSGDRGTDTQYF	TRBJ2-3	TRBD1	.	TRBV12-3/TRBV12-4
TGTGCCATCAGTTCCCCGGGGGGGGTCTACAATGAGCAGTTCTTC	CAISSPGGVYNEQFF	TRBJ2-1	TRBD2	once	TRBV10-3
TGCGCCAGCAGCTTGACCAGGGGTAGCACTGAAGCTTTCTTT	CASSLTRGSTEAFF	TRBJ1-1	.	.	TRBV5-1
TGCAGCGTTGAAGGACAGGGGCATGGCTACACCTTC	CSVEGQGHGYTF	TRBJ1-2	TRBD1	few	TRBV29-1
TGTGCCAGCAGGTCTACGAACGAGCAGTACTTC	CASRSTNEQYF	TRBJ2-7	.	.	TRBV6-6
TGTGCCACCTTTCCAGGGGGCTTGCGCTGGGGTGAAGCTTTCTTT	CATFPGGLRWGEAFF	TRBJ1-1	TRBD1	few	TRBV28
TGCAGTGCTGCGGGATCCTATGGCTACACCTTC	CSAAGSYGYTF	TRBJ1-2	.	.	TRBV20-1
TGCAGCGTTGAAGAAGGGGGGACCTCCTACGAGCAGTACTTC	CSVEEGGTSYEQYF	TRBJ2-7	.	few	TRBV29-1
TGTGCCAGCAGCCAAGAAGGGCGTAATAATTCACCCCTCCACTTT	CASSQEGRNNSPLHF	TRBJ1-6	.	once	TRBV4-2
TGTGCCAGCAGTCCCCGCAGGGGGGCCAACGAGCAGTACTTC	CASSPRRGANEQYF	TRBJ2-7	.	.	TRBV12-3/TRBV12-4
TGTGCCAGCAGTTTAGCGATGGCGGGGGGGCCTTTAGAGCAGTTCTTC	CASSLAMAGGPLEQFF	TRBJ2-1	TRBD2	few	TRBV12-3/TRBV12-4
TGTGCCAGCAGCATGGGGGATAGCAATCAGCCCCAGCATTTT	CASSMGDSNQPQHF	TRBJ1-5	.	.	TRBV7-2
TGCGCCAGCAGTACGGGACAGGGGCTCGAGCAGTACTTC	CASSTGQGLEQYF	TRBJ2-7	TRBD1	.	TRBV10-2
TGTGCCACCAAACGGGACGGAGCCTACGAGCAGTACTTC	CATKRDGAYEQYF	TRBJ2-7	.	once	TRBV27
TGTGCCAGCAGTGCCTTACTAGCGGGGGGGCGAGTTGAGCAGTTCTTC	CASSALLAGGRVEQFF	TRBJ2-1	TRBD2	.	TRBV6-1
TGTGCCATCAGTGAGGCCCCGGCGGAGACCCAGTACTTC	CAISEAPAETQYF	TRBJ2-5	.	.	TRBV10-3
TGTGCCACCAGTGATGTCCAGCGGGGGGCCAATGAGCAGTACTTC	CATSDVQRGANEQYF	TRBJ2-5	TRBD2	.	TRBV24-1
TGCAGCGTTGAACCAAGTGCGGCGGTGAGCACAGATACGCAGTATTTT	CSVEPSAAVSTDTQYF	TRBJ2-3	.	.	TRBV29-1
TGTGCCAGCAGTGACGTCGGCCGCAAATACGAGCAGTACTTC	CASSDVGRKYEQYF	TRBJ2-7	.	.	TRBV6-4
TGTGCCAGCAGACTTGGGACAGGGGGCGCAGCCTACGAGCAGTACTTC	CASRLGTGGAAYEQYF	TRBJ2-7	TRBD1	.	TRBV27
TGTGCCAGCAGCCTCCCTCCGGGACAGTTGGGCTCGGATACGAAGTATTTT	CASSLPPGQLGSDTKYF	TRBJ2-3	TRBD1	.	TRBV28
TGTGCCAGCAGCTTAGAGTGGGGGGGTATGAATGAGCAGTTCTTC	CASSLEWGGMNEQFF	TRBJ2-1	TRBD2	.	TRBV7-2
TGTGCCAGCAGCTTGGTAACAGGCCCTTCCTACGAGCAGTACTTC	CASSLVTGPSYEQYF	TRBJ2-7	.	few	TRBV5-5
TGTGCCAGCAGTTCGCGACGAGGAACAGTGAACTATGGCTACACCTTC	CASSSRRGTVNYGYTF	TRBJ1-2	.	.	TRBV6-2/TRBV6-3
TGTGCCAGCAGTGGGGGGGGGACAAAAGAGACCCAGTACTTC	CASSGGGTKETQYF	TRBJ2-5	.	few	TRBV6-1
TGTGCCAGCAGTCCCATCGAAGCTGGGCAGTTCTTC	CASSPIEAGQFF	TRBJ2-1	.	.	TRBV12-3/TRBV12-4
TGTGCCGGATCGCCCGGGATCACAGATACGCAGTATTTT	CAGSPGITDTQYF	TRBJ2-3	.	.	TRBV10-3
TGTGCCAGCAGCGTAGCTAAGCCGGCGAGCTCCTACGAGCAGTACTTC	CASSVAKPASSYEQYF	TRBJ2-7	.	few	TRBV9
TGCAGTGCTAGAGCCCAGGGGACAGGCAGGGGCTATGGCTACACCTTC	CSARAQGTGRGYGYTF	TRBJ1-2	TRBD1	.	TRBV20-1
TGCGCCAGCAGCCTTGCGCACCGGGACCCCTACAATGAGCAGTTCTTC	CASSLAHRDPYNEQFF	TRBJ2-1	.	.	TRBV4-1
TGCAGTGCTCCAGGGTCCCCGCAGGGTTATAATGGCTACACCTTC	CSAPGSPQGYNGYTF	TRBJ1-2	.	many	TRBV20-1
TGTGCCAGCAGCCAAGAACGGGGGACGCATACCGGGGAGCTGTTTTTT	CASSQERGTHTGELFF	TRBJ2-2	.	few	TRBV3-1
TGTGCCAGCAGTGAGGGGGGGTCCCCGATCGCTGAAGCTTTCTTT	CASSEGGSPIAEAFF	TRBJ1-1	.	.	TRBV25-1
TGTGCCAGCAGCAGCCGGGACAGACCTACGGGTGGGAATGAGCAGTTCTTC	CASSSRDRPTGGNEQFF	TRBJ2-1	TRBD1	.	TRBV11-1
TGTGCCAGCATCGCGGTCAAGGCATCAGCGCAGTATTTT	CASIAVKASAQYF	TRBJ2-3	.	.	TRBV11-2
TGTGCCAGCAGTTTAGAGGGAGGGGGCAATCAGCCCCAGCATTTT	CASSLEGGGNQPQHF	TRBJ1-5	.	few	TRBV5-1
TGTGCCAGCAGTGTCCCCGACAGGTGGGGAAAACTGTTTTTT	CASSVPDRWGKLFF	TRBJ1-4	.	.	TRBV25-1
TGTGCCAGCAGTTCAGGACAGGGGGCAGGAGATACGCAGTATTTT	CASSSGQGAGDTQYF	TRBJ2-3	TRBD1	few	TRBV6-5
TGTGCCAGCAGTAACAGTCTTAACTATGGCTACACCTTC	CASSNSLNYGYTF	TRBJ1-2	.	once	TRBV6-1
TGCAGTGCTAGAGAGAAAGGGGGCATCTACGAGCAGTACTTC	CSAREKGGIYEQYF	TRBJ2-7	TRBD1	.	TRBV20-1
TGCAGTGCTACCAACTTGCGGGGGGGCCGGGAGACCCAGTACTTC	CSATNLRGGRETQYF	TRBJ2-5	TRBD2	.	TRBV20-1
TGTGTCAGCAGCGATGGACTCCTAGAGCAGTTCTTC	CVSSDGLLEQFF	TRBJ2-1	.	.	TRBV7-2
TGTGCCAGCAGCTTAGTAACTCTTACCGGGGCCTCGCCCCTCCACTTT	CASSLVTLTGASPLHF	TRBJ1-6	.	.	TRBV7-9
TGTGCCAGCAGTTACCCGCGAAGGGTTTCATCCTACGAGCAGTACTTC	CASSYPRRVSSYEQYF	TRBJ2-7	.	.	TRBV6-2/TRBV6-3
TGTGCCAGCAGCTTGGACATTCTCAATGAGCAGTACTTC	CASSLDILNEQYF	TRBJ2-5	.	few	TRBV5-5
TGTGCCAGCAGTCAACAGGGTGTTGGCTACACCTTC	CASSQQGVGYTF	TRBJ1-2	.	.	TRBV6-1
TGTGCCAGCAGCTCCGGGACTAGAGGCTACGAGCAGTACTTC	CASSSGTRGYEQYF	TRBJ2-7	TRBD2	many	TRBV6-6